This section outlines one TCR beta chain sequence together with its context. Its specificity is not known. Sequencing was performed with immunoSEQ multiplex PCR; in TCRdb, only in-frame clones are kept and a portion is missing. The sample has about 2.3 million clones, roughly 90% seen once. The V and J ends lost 6 bases and 9 bases, in that order; junction bases with no gene match: 2. The germline CDR1 and CDR2 sequences are MNHEY and SMNVEV (reference sequence). This CDR3 is built from 11 residues. These data come from a study of shared clonotypes between healthy human individuals. Study-level findings and limits: Across subsets, estimated richness was generally greater for naive than for memory populations.

The source is a man between 18 and 29 years old in good health. Some clones in this sample may be carry-over from other donors' samples. The sample taken for sequencing was naive CD4+ T cells from PBMCs. Subset specified: CD45RA+ positively selected. J is TRBJ2-1 and V is TRBV27, with 7 bases matching TRBD2. CDR3 amino acids: CASRTSSEQFF. As DNA, the CDR3 is TGTGCCAGCAGGACTAGCAGTGAGCAGTTCTTC.